The 32 T cell receptor beta chains below all came from one sample that was sequenced in a study of blood T cells in healthy people across ages. A sample-barcoded 5' primer and a J-beta primer mix were used in a second PCR of roughly 6 to 11 cycles. MiXCR was run by TCRdb on the 5' RACE reads, yielding one entry per CDR3 protein. The sample includes fewer than 1 million distinct CDR3 sequences, around two fifths seen only once; the top ten take under 20%. The sequencing sample was made of blood. Every receptor here comes from a man in his 60s in good health.

V usage is TRBV6-2 or TRBV6-3 and J usage is TRBJ2-3, with D uncertain. Germline CDR1 and CDR2: MNHEY and SVGEGT. The CDR3 is made up of 18 amino acids. The germline V and J ends were trimmed by 0 bases and 0 bases, with 16 bases remaining between them. CDR3 sequence reads: CASSYSSISRPSTDTQYF. CDR3 bases: TGTGCCAGCAGTTACTCGAGCATTTCTAGACCTAGCACAGATACGCAGTATTTT.

There are a few counts of this clonotype. V and J are TRBV24-1 and TRBJ2-1; no firm D call. V shed 4 bases and J shed 7 bases, with 10 bases lying between them. This CDR3 has 13 residues. Germline-derived CDR1 and CDR2 are KGHDR and SFDVKD. The CDR3 region has the DNA TGTGCCACCAGTGACCCGACGCTGAATGAGCAGTTCTTC. Amino acid sequence: CATSDPTLNEQFF.

The V and J genes are TRBV5-1 and TRBJ2-7; 7 positions agree with TRBD1. V gave up 5 bases and J gave up 6 bases; unmatched junction bases: 11. From germline, CDR1 is SGHRS and CDR2 YFSETQ. The CDR3 sequence is 14 residues long. In DNA, the CDR3 is TGCGCCAGCAGACAACAGGGGACCACAGCCGAGCAGTACTTC. Amino acid sequence: CASRQQGTTAEQYF.

Turning to this clonotype: A junction boundary mismatches the germline segment, possibly from a read error. V usage is TRBV9 and J usage is TRBJ2-3; D remains unclear. CDR3 length: 12 amino acids. Germline lookup yields CDR1 SGDLS and CDR2 YYNGEE. The CDR3 sequence: CAGSVATDTQYF. For the CDR3, the DNA is TGTGCCGGCAGCGTAGCAACAGATACGCAGTATTTT.

The V gene is TRBV29-1, the J gene TRBJ2-2, with 9 bases that match TRBD1. The trim removed 5 bases at V and 4 bases at J, leaving 2 bases unmatched. The germline V gene has CDR1 SQVTM and CDR2 ANQGSEA. This CDR3 comprises 13 residues. CDR3 loop: CSVRTGVTGELFF. Written as DNA, the CDR3 is TGCAGCGTTCGGACAGGGGTCACCGGGGAGCTGTTTTTT.

This sequence joins TRBV4-1 and TRBJ2-2; TRBD1 might be the D (6 bases). The V gene's germline CDR1 is MGHRA and CDR2 YSYEKL. The CDR3 consists of 14 residues. V gave up 2 bases and J gave up 10 bases, with 14 bases separating them. CDR3 sequence: CASSQSDSPKELFF. In nucleotides, the CDR3 is TGCGCCAGCAGCCAATCGGACAGCCCGAAGGAGCTGTTTTTT.

Many counts were recorded for this clonotype. The rearrangement joins TRBV6-6 to TRBJ2-5, with 10 bases aligning to TRBD2. Germline CDR1 MNHNY, CDR2 SVGAGI (reference sequence). The CDR3 runs to 17 residues. The trim removed 6 bases at V and 1 base at J, leaving 11 bases unmatched. DNA for the CDR3: TGTGCCAGCAGCACCTCCGGACTAGCGGTGTCCCAAGAGACCCAGTACTTC. It specifies CASSTSGLAVSQETQYF.

V gene TRBV5-5 combines with J gene TRBJ2-7, with TRBD2 identical over 8 bases. Trimming removed 4 bases from V and 5 bases from J; junction bases left unmatched: 11. The germline V gene has CDR1 SGHKS and CDR2 YYEKEE (reference sequence). CDR3 length: 15 amino acids. CDR3 nucleotide sequence: TGTGCCAGCAGCATGTCGGGACTAGGCCCCCACGAGCAGTACTTC. Protein sequence: CASSMSGLGPHEQYF.

This clonotype was seen at least ten times. The V call is TRBV7-9, the J call TRBJ1-1; weak D call: TRBD1 (5 bases). Germline V lookup: CDR1 SEHNR, CDR2 FQNEAQ (reference sequence). The CDR3 covers 13 residues. V shed 2 bases and J shed 7 bases, with 11 bases lying between them. CDR3 protein: CASSLKGEGEAFF. The CDR3 DNA is TGTGCCAGCAGCTTAAAAGGGGAGGGTGAAGCTTTCTTT. The full variable domain, with the rest looked up from reference TRBV7-9 and TRBJ1-1, is DTGVSQNPRHKITKRGQNVTFRCDPISEHNRLYWYRQTLGQGPEFLTYFQNEAQLEKSRLLSDRFSAERPKGSFSTLEIQRTEQGDSAMYLCASSLKGEGEAFFGQGTRLTVV.

This clonotype appeared many times. Germline and junction disagree at one end, which may indicate a read error. CDR3 bases: TGCGCCAGCAGCCGACGACTAGCGGGGGGACAAGAGACCCAGTACTTC. It translates to CASSRRLAGGQETQYF. V and J are TRBV7-2 and TRBJ2-5, with TRBD2 identical over 13 bases. This CDR3 is 16 amino acids long. Looked up from germline, CDR1 is SGHTA and CDR2 is FQGNSA.

This clonotype was picked up many times. This chain connects TRBV10-3 to TRBJ2-1; 13 positions agree with TRBD2. Germline V gene data show CDR1 as ENHRY and CDR2 as SYGVKD. The CDR3 contains 18 residues. J lost 7 bases, V lost 0 bases, and 9 bases had no gene match. CDR3 residues: CAISESFGTSGVGNEQFF. The DNA of the CDR3 is TGTGCCATCAGTGAGTCCTTTGGGACTAGCGGGGTTGGAAATGAGCAGTTCTTC.

In its sample, this clonotype was seen a few times. V usage is TRBV20-1 and J usage is TRBJ1-6, with D possibly TRBD1 on 5 matching bases. The V gene lost 5 bases and the J gene lost 5 bases, with 16 bases spanning the gap. The germline V gene encodes CDR1 DFQATT and CDR2 SNEGSKA (reference sequence). The CDR3 sequence is 15 residues long. The CDR3 region has the DNA TGCAGTGCTGCCCGGAGGGTAGGGGATAATTCACCCCTCCACTTT. Encoded protein: CSAARRVGDNSPLHF.

This clonotype has ten or more counts. The V call is TRBV4-1, the J call TRBJ2-5; D remains unclear. V dropped 4 bases and J dropped 7 bases, with 16 bases sitting between them. This CDR3 has 14 residues. The germline CDR1 and CDR2 sequences are MGHRA and YSYEKL. The CDR3 coding sequence is TGCGCCAGCAGCCCGCGCGGTGGATTTGGGACCCAGTACTTC. This sequence encodes CASSPRGGFGTQYF.

This clonotype occurred a few times. This chain joins TRBV27 and TRBJ2-7, with 9 bases that match TRBD1. The CDR3 consists of 15 residues. Germline CDR1 and CDR2: MNHEY and SMNVEV (reference sequence). V was clipped by 6 bases and J by 3 bases; unmatched bases: 9. CDR3 coding DNA: TGTGCCAGCAGAACCGAGAGGACAGGGGACTACGAGCAGTACTTC. Residues: CASRTERTGDYEQYF.

The CDR3 DNA follows: TGCAGTGCGGGCGGGGGGACAGGGAGCAATCAGCCCCAGCATTTT. It is translated as CSAGGGTGSNQPQHF. The V call is TRBV20-1, the J call TRBJ1-5; the match to TRBD1 covers 9 bases. CDR1 and CDR2 (germline): DFQATT, SNEGSKA (reference sequence). J lost 1 base, V lost 6 bases, and 7 bases had no gene match. The CDR3 covers 15 residues.

The gene calls are TRBV7-2 and TRBJ2-1; 8 bases map to TRBD2. Per germline, CDR1 SGHTA and CDR2 FQGNSA. With V trimmed by 5 bases and J by 4 bases, 7 bases remained unmatched. This CDR3 comprises 15 residues. The CDR3 is CASSPEGGGYNEQFF. In DNA form, the CDR3 reads TGTGCCAGCAGCCCTGAGGGCGGGGGGTACAATGAGCAGTTCTTC.

This clonotype has only a few counts. J is TRBJ2-4 and V is TRBV6-6; perhaps TRBD2 as D (6 bases). This CDR3 region has 11 residues. Germline assignment: CDR1 MNHNY and CDR2 SVGAGI (reference sequence). CDR3 loop: CAAEGAGEQYF. The CDR3 DNA follows: TGTGCGGCGGAGGGAGCAGGTGAGCAGTACTTC.

The chain couples TRBV6-6 to TRBJ2-1; D remains ambiguous. V was cut by 0 bases and J by 6 bases, with 3 bases left in between. CDR1 is MNHNY, CDR2 SVGAGI, per germline (reference sequence). The length of the CDR3 is 12 residues. CDR3 amino acids: CASSYSSNEQFF. The CDR3 nucleotides are TGTGCCAGCAGTTACTCTTCCAATGAGCAGTTCTTC.

This clonotype came up a few times. The chain joins TRBV5-6 to TRBJ2-1; 8 bases map to TRBD2. This CDR3 contains 14 residues. The germline gives CDR1 SGHDT, CDR2 YYEEEE. V trimming: 1 base; J trimming: 13 bases; junction bases outside the gene matches: 10. The CDR3 is CASSLSRGGGYQFF. For the CDR3, the DNA is TGTGCCAGCAGCTTGAGTCGAGGCGGGGGGTATCAGTTCTTC.

CDR3 protein: CASSPGDSFNQPQHF. The CDR3 DNA is TGCGCCAGCAGCCCGGGGGACAGTTTTAATCAGCCCCAGCATTTT. The gene calls are TRBV5-1 and TRBJ1-5; TRBD1 matches at 7 bases. This CDR3 is built from 15 residues. With V trimmed by 4 bases and J by 4 bases, 8 bases remained unmatched. CDR1 SGHRS and CDR2 YFSETQ come from the germline V gene.

The chain combines TRBV3-1 with TRBJ2-3; 10 bases line up with TRBD2. Germline V gene data show CDR1 as LGHDT and CDR2 as YNNKEL (reference sequence). This CDR3 region has 19 residues. V shed 1 base and J 6 bases; nucleotides not matched to a gene: 16. The CDR3 is CASSQGPPSTSGYGDTQYF. CDR3 in DNA: TGTGCCAGCAGCCAAGGCCCTCCCTCGACTAGCGGGTACGGGGATACGCAGTATTTT.

This clonotype was seen only a few times. The V call is TRBV28, the J call TRBJ2-5; no definite D call. Near its end, the DNA agrees better with TRBJ2-7, so the J call may be wrong. The CDR3 has 13 residues. Germline V gene sequence: CDR1 MDHEN, CDR2 SYDVKM. CDR3 sequence: CASSLWIPSEQYF. CDR3 in DNA: TGTGCCAGCAGTTTGTGGATTCCGAGCGAGCAGTACTTC.

This chain connects TRBV5-4 to TRBJ2-6; possibly TRBD2 for D (5 bases). Germline values: CDR1 SGHNT, CDR2 YYREEE (reference sequence). The CDR3 covers 16 residues. Trimming cost V 6 bases and J 0 bases, with 13 bases left between them. CDR3 coding DNA: TGTGCCAGCACCCGGACTGTCAGCTCTGGGGCCAACGTCCTGACTTTC. Residues: CASTRTVSSGANVLTF.

The chain employs TRBV4-3 and TRBJ2-5; a possible D gene is TRBD2 (5 bases). Looked up from germline, CDR1 is LGHNA and CDR2 is YSLEER. Deletions cut 4 bases from V and 5 bases from J, with 17 bases between. The CDR3 loop spans 15 amino acids. The CDR3 sequence is CASSPTRTATETQYF. In DNA, the CDR3 is TGCGCCAGCAGCCCAACGAGGACTGCAACGGAGACCCAGTACTTC.

The rearrangement joins TRBV29-1 to TRBJ1-1; D unclear. The CDR3 covers 12 residues. The germline gives CDR1 SQVTM, CDR2 ANQGSEA. The germline V and J ends were trimmed by 5 bases and 4 bases, with 11 bases remaining between them. The CDR3 region is CSVRMGSTEAFF. In DNA form, the CDR3 reads TGCAGCGTTCGAATGGGGTCCACTGAAGCTTTCTTT.

V is TRBV29-1 and J is TRBJ1-5; no reliable D call. The germline CDR1 and CDR2 sequences are SQVTM and ANQGSEA. The V end was cut by 4 bases, the J end by 5 bases, with 12 bases between. This CDR3 spans 13 amino acids. The CDR3 protein is CSVGWGEDQPQHF. The DNA of the CDR3 is TGCAGCGTTGGGTGGGGAGAGGATCAGCCCCAGCATTTT.

This chain uses TRBV29-1 with TRBJ2-7; D possibly corresponds to TRBD1 (6 bases). This CDR3 is built from 15 residues. Germline CDR1 and CDR2: SQVTM and ANQGSEA. V gave up 4 bases and J gave up 4 bases, with 20 bases separating them. DNA for the CDR3: TGCAGCGTTGTCCCTCCGGGACAAACTCCGTACGAGCAGTACTTC. As protein: CSVVPPGQTPYEQYF.

This clonotype was detected a few times. J is TRBJ2-3 and V is TRBV5-1, with unresolved D. The CDR3 contains 14 residues. The germline V and J ends were trimmed by 0 bases and 5 bases, with 10 bases remaining between them. Germline CDR1 is SGHRS and CDR2 is YFSETQ. CDR3 in amino acids: CASSLGDVGDTQYF. CDR3 nucleotide sequence: TGCGCCAGCAGCTTGGGAGACGTGGGAGATACGCAGTATTTT.

The chain has TRBV27 and TRBJ2-2, with 8 bases lining up with TRBD2. After removal of 6 bases from V and 0 bases from J, the junction contained 12 bases not matched to a gene. CDR3 length: 18 residues. Germline CDR1 is MNHEY and CDR2 is SMNVEV (reference sequence). In DNA, the CDR3 is TGTGCCAGCAGACCGAGGGTTAGGGGACTAGCGAACACCGGGGAGCTGTTTTTT. Translated, it gives CASRPRVRGLANTGELFF.

The chain couples TRBV5-1 to TRBJ1-5, with D possibly matching TRBD1 (5 bases). The germline gives CDR1 SGHRS, CDR2 YFSETQ. The CDR3 contains 15 residues. The ends were cut back, 1 base at V and 6 bases at J, with 14 bases in the middle. The CDR3 DNA follows: TGCGCCAGCAGCTTGTTTGGGGGATTCGGTCAGCCCCAGCATTTT. Translation: CASSLFGGFGQPQHF.

This clonotype was seen a handful of times. V gene TRBV28 combines with J gene TRBJ2-2, with 9 bases lining up with TRBD2. The V segment lost 7 bases and the J segment 4 bases; nucleotides outside the gene matches: 16. The V gene's germline CDR1 is MDHEN and CDR2 SYDVKM. This CDR3 is built from 18 residues. CDR3 nucleotides: TGTGCCAGCACCAAAGGTCCCCTCGGGACTAGCCTCACCGGGGAGCTGTTTTTT. Amino acid sequence: CASTKGPLGTSLTGELFF.

This chain connects TRBV4-1 to TRBJ1-2, with D tentatively TRBD1 (5 bases). Germline V CDR1 and CDR2: MGHRA, YSYEKL. The CDR3 runs 17 residues. V was pared by 1 base and J by 7 bases, with 22 bases between. The CDR3 loop reads CASSQAYHPEGRCGYTF. The CDR3 nucleotides read TGCGCCAGCAGCCAAGCTTACCACCCGGAGGGGAGGTGTGGCTACACCTTC.